This T cell receptor (beta chain) comes out of a study of cytomegalovirus exposure and HLA in healthy donors (dated by TCRdb to 2015 to 2018). Describing the broader study: An earlier analysis of approximately 640 of the donors reported 250 to 300 Gb of sequence data and some 120 million unique TCR beta sequences from approximately 180 million T cells. An early release covering 550 to 650 HLA-typed donors comprised approximately 300 gigabases of sequencing data and 85 million or so unique TCR sequences. The genetic ancestry cluster associated with self-reported Caucasian donors included 70% to 85% of the 398 genotyped donors. The study aimed to test whether cataloging public T cell receptors could reveal signatures of past pathogen exposure. The study used immunosequencing to profile the T cell repertoires of 670 or so subjects and linked those repertoires to cytomegalovirus serostatus. Besides the first cohort of approximately 710 subjects, a separate validation cohort made up of 120 different subjects was used. To predict cytomegalovirus infection status, the study brought together high-throughput TCR immunosequencing, statistical association of individual TCRs with disease status, and machine learning. A later analysis re-examined previously published TCR beta repertoires from about 670 donors and added high-resolution HLA genotyping to investigate patterns of TCR occurrence. Rather than drawing on any new phenotypic data, the later analysis identified candidate immune exposures from TCR beta sequences and the way those sequences occurred across donors. An earlier analysis of 587 of the donors applied high-throughput TCR beta sequencing to assess whether each TCR beta V gene segment acted as functional or pseudogenic. Alongside the repertoire data, information on donor age, sex, ethnicity and CMV serostatus was compiled. A later genetic analysis took genome-wide SNP genotypes for about three fifths of the 666 donors and used that subset as a discovery cohort. All discovery cohort repertoires had been generated using a single sequencing platform. HLA typing included class I and class II loci at four-digit resolution. The number of typed donors differed by locus: about 620-630 for A, B, C, DRB1 and DQB1; 522 for DQA1; over 600 for DPA1; and some 450 for DPB1. Because of strong linkage in the cohort, roughly five DR-DQ haplotypes were treated as single units for association and clustering. On average, around 240,000 unique TCR beta nucleotide sequences were sequenced per donor among several hundred genotyped donors of the cohort, with 15% to 20% of those sequences being non-productive. The paper as a whole reports these results and caveats: A later genetic analysis associated a missense DCLRE1C variant with V-gene and J-gene trimming of TCR beta chains, and an independent cohort replicated the association. A cluster of highly shared sequence variants was judged likely to represent a technical artifact of the sequencing pipeline. A further reported finding was that TCR beta sequences accurately predicted the HLA-A and HLA-B alleles for most subjects in the first cohort. According to the authors, the approach could potentially be generalized to other disease states and immunological phenotypes. The classifier was reported to diagnose cytomegalovirus status with high specificity and sensitivity in both the original cohort and the validation cohort. Because some donors lacked HLA typing at each locus, the association tests relied only on the typed subset. Linkage disequilibrium might explain the correlated functional status among segregating V segments, but an unknown experimental factor could not be ruled out. Compared with equally common non-associated chains, HLA-associated TCR beta chains in a later analysis were more clonally expanded and had lower generation probabilities. The study gave a list of some 150 TCR beta chains associated with cytomegalovirus. Assigning TCR associations to individual alleles was difficult when HLA alleles, especially DR and DQ, strongly co-occurred. Most TCR sequences were seen in very few donors, while some public TCRs were found in many individuals. CMV serostatus was the only immune exposure information available for the cohort. According to a later analysis, TCR association rates differed among HLA loci, with DRB1 alleles showing the most associated TCRs and HLA-C alleles showing the fewest. In a later analysis, several top co-occurrence clusters were reported to appear linked to parvovirus B19, influenza, CMV and Epstein-Barr virus. Some IMGT-functional V segments, including TRBV6-2 and TRBV6-3, could not be distinguished by the 87-base-pair reads and were therefore excluded. In vitro tests confirmed that a few of the cytomegalovirus-associated TCR beta chains recognize cytomegalovirus antigens. A later analysis found that most CMV-associated TCR beta chains appeared HLA-restricted, with HLA associations seemingly driven largely by CMV exposure. Specific HLA alleles were associated with 16,951 TCR beta sequences at a false discovery rate of 0.05 in a later analysis. An earlier analysis of some 560 of the donors showed that most TCR beta V segments appeared in productive rearrangements either about 90% or about 30% of the time, which broadly matched IMGT annotations. According to a later genetic analysis, donors in an Asian-associated ancestry cluster had fewer N-insertions in productive TCRs than the approximately 670-donor mean. In this cohort, only TCR beta chains were sequenced, and detectable features were limited by the absence of alpha or paired-chain data. Presence/absence analyses assumed roughly uniform sequencing depth across donors, an assumption that may not hold. The earlier analysis of nearly 600 of the donors excluded approximately 15 rarely observed V segments, including chromosome 9 orphons, because counts were too low.

On this clone itself: Its antigen has not been determined. No base quality information exists; no much larger clone differs at one position.

The CDR3 measures 16 amino acids from cysteine to phenylalanine. The only DNA kept is the CDR3, 48 bases in frame from the first base. The germline V gene sets CDR1 to MGHRA and CDR2 to YSYEKL. Deletion took 1 base off V and 5 bases off J, with a span of 15 bases between the germline ends. The cohort was made up of about 670 healthy bone marrow donors. All cohort members were sampled while nominally healthy, although unrecorded immune exposures were likely present. The donor was CMV seropositive and was included in the group of 250 to 300 seropositive cohort members. A peripheral blood sample was provided by each donor, and peripheral blood mononuclear cells were used for TCR beta sequencing. The Qiagen DNeasy Blood Extraction Kit was used to extract genomic DNA from the blood cell samples. Receptor amplification or capture employed the immunoSEQ multiplex PCR assay. The multiplex PCR relied on a mix of 60 forward primers for TCR Vbeta segments and 13 reverse primers for TCR Jbeta segments. The CDR3 region of rearranged TCR beta genes was amplified from genomic DNA with a multiplex PCR assay. The amplified TCR beta libraries were sequenced on the Illumina HiSeq System as 87-base-pair reads. From the authors' description of their analysis: Across the 500 to 700 repertoires, a later analysis counted 60 million to 90 million unique TCR beta chains, some 11 million of which were shared by at least two donors. A nearest-neighbor algorithm error-corrected the raw reads and collapsed the reads into unique sequences, merging closely related sequences to remove PCR and sequencing errors. CDR3 sequences were aligned to IMGT reference sequences to assign V, D and J gene segments. Each retained sequence needed at least a six-nucleotide match to both a V gene segment and a J gene segment. A rearrangement counted as productive if the CDR3 had no stop codons and remained in frame with V and J, and every other rearrangement counted as non-productive. Following IMGT convention, CDR3 was defined as the stretch from the second conserved V-encoded cysteine to the conserved J-encoded phenylalanine. The earlier analysis of fewer than 750 of the donors excluded sequences that lacked an unambiguous match to a single V gene segment. An earlier analysis of almost 600 of the donors classified V segments as functional when productive rearrangements were above 56.7% and as segregating when the standard deviation between donors was above 5%. A statistical classification framework was built for diagnosing cytomegalovirus status from the catalog of TCR beta chain sequences. In a later analysis, V and J genes were assigned by comparing TCR nucleotide sequences against IMGT/GENE-DB human TR gene sequences. In a later analysis, CDR3 sequences and most-parsimonious VDJ recombination scenarios were assigned using the TCRdist pipeline. A later analysis defined each TCR beta chain by its CDR3 amino acid sequence plus V-gene family, and excluded reads lacking a unique V-gene family. A later analysis removed 592 highly shared, low-generation-probability nucleotide sequences to deal with suspected cross-contamination and a sequencing artifact. In a later analysis, a clonal expansion index was calculated for each public chain from normalized within-repertoire ranks of inferred template counts. A later analysis computed generation probabilities with a VDJ recombination model fitted to out-of-frame rearrangements, and checked the results against IGoR. In a later analysis, hypergeometric tests were used to score TCR-TCR, TCR-HLA and TCR-CMV co-occurrence, with a repertoire-size bias correction applied to TCR pairs. To estimate false discovery rates, a later analysis permuted the HLA or CMV assignments 20 times. In a later analysis, co-occurring TCRs were grouped using DBSCAN, with TCRdist sequence similarity added in when clustering inside HLA-allele-positive subsets. Repertoires with fewer than 30,000 or more than 120,000 public chains were left out of co-occurrence clustering, as were four to six repertoires with anomalous nucleotide sharing. As stored in TCRdb, this immuneACCESS dataset retains in-frame rearrangements with V and J assigned. A fraction of the clones does not appear; measured against another copy, unresolved V genes explain less than half of the discrepancy, and the remainder lacks a known reason. V, J and clone size derive from that table, while D and trimming were established from the DNA sequence. This sample has 150,000 or so clones in its table, and approximately 80% of those were observed once. The top ten hold roughly 4.7% of the sample.

The sequence links TRBV4-1 to TRBJ2-1; TRBD1 is a possible D gene, resting on 6 matching bases. The TCR sequence derives from a woman between 45 and 60 years old in good health and CMV-seropositive. Specimen: PBMCs. The CDR3 loop reads CASSQASDRANNEQFF. In nucleotides, the sequence is TGCGCCAGCAGCCAAGCATCGGACAGAGCAAACAATGAGCAGTTCTTC.